This TCR beta chain was observed in a study of T cells in Graves' hyperthyroidism and ophthalmopathy (dated by TCRdb to the late 2010s). Looking at the study overall: Peripheral blood was sampled at the time of initial diagnosis, prior to any treatment. An independent validation cohort of around 20 hyperthyroidism patients and 17 patients who later progressed to ophthalmopathy tested prospective prediction of ophthalmopathy. The approximately 100 discovery patients were randomly split 7:3 into training and test sets. According to the paper, TCR Vbeta CDR3 sequencing was carried out on 120 to 150 peripheral blood samples, which came from 40 to 45 ophthalmopathy, under 80 hyperthyroidism and approximately 17 progressor patients. In about 6 Graves' hyperthyroidism patients, the study also compared T-cell repertoires from thyroid tissue with T-cell repertoires from blood. TCR V-J signatures able to tell the groups apart were searched for in a discovery cohort of 95 or so patients, of whom 40 to 45 had Graves' ophthalmopathy and around 56 had stable Graves' hyperthyroidism. After blood sampling, hyperthyroidism patients were treated with methimazole at a starting dose of 30 mg daily, and ophthalmopathy patients were treated with high-dose intravenous methylprednisolone. Results and caveats for the whole study, not just this receptor: In cross-validation, a model built on a 13 V-J signature told ophthalmopathy apart from stable hyperthyroidism with approximately 90% sensitivity and roughly 81% specificity, and in testing the same model reached 80%/75%. During validation, the model predicted progression to ophthalmopathy a median of about 5.9 months ahead of onset, with approximately 71% sensitivity and 72.22% specificity. Sample size was not statistically predetermined, and investigators were not blinded to group allocation. Most expanded thyroid clonotypes (frequency above 0.001) were also detected in blood, a finding suggesting that blood repertoires may reflect thyroid immune responses.

The TCR beta CDR3 regions were amplified from the RNA transcripts. The first round of RT-PCR for the TCR CDR3 was performed with the HTBI primer set and the Qiagen OneStep RT-PCR kit. Libraries were constructed in a second round of multiplex PCR, after which size selection and purification were carried out. Sequencing of the libraries was done on an Illumina HiSeq2000 using paired-end 100 bp reads. Concerning the study's data processing: SOAPnuke was used to process the raw data, with reads discarded if the reads contained adapters or uncalled bases, had a mean Phred below 15, or lacked an exact constant-primer or identifier match. COPE v1.2.5 was used to merge high-quality paired reads, and clonotypes were defined as unique nucleotide sequences. Clonotypes were aligned to IMGT TRBV, TRBD and TRBJ reference segments using MiTCR v1.1. The analysis was restricted to V-J combinations with a frequency above 0.0001, which together covered roughly 99% of the repertoires. A TCS score was defined as the ratio of F50 (clonal expansion) to E x V (chaos), with BLOSUM62-based TCRdist applied between CDR3 peptides within each V-J. Welch's t-statistics and random forest reduced roughly 530 V-J features to 13, which were used in a naive Bayes classifier (R e1071). The raw public data were reprocessed by TCRdb itself: fastp quality trimming at Q25, MiXCR clonotype calling, in-frame beta chains only. Each CDR3 protein gets just one entry, which takes the most common genes and DNA from the rows behind it. TCRdb's processing, not the authors', yielded these V and J calls. The sample data list 360,000 or so distinct CDR3 sequences, and roughly 15% of these were observed just once. Of the sample, about 21% is held by the ten largest clones.

Moderately to severely active disease, a Clinical Activity Score of at least 3, a NOSPECS grade of at least 4, and a duration under 3 months were present in ophthalmopathy patients. Any patient with an uncontrolled infection, another autoimmune disease, pregnancy or lactation was excluded. Clinical symptoms, serum thyroxine and TRAb, thyroid ultrasound, and orbital computed tomography formed the basis for the diagnoses. Ficoll-Paque density gradient centrifugation was used to isolate PBMCs from around 9.1 ml of fresh peripheral blood. Total RNA was extracted with Trizol reagent, and quality was checked on an Agilent 2100 Bioanalyzer. Reading the germline V gene gives CDR1 SGHRS and CDR2 YFSETQ. There are 15 amino acids in the CDR3, from cysteine to phenylalanine inclusive. This entry keeps only the CDR3 DNA: 45 bases, framed from base 1. Trimming removed 2 bases from V and 5 bases from J; the gene matches leave 9 bases unexplained.

This clonotype was seen repeatedly, ten times or more. What antigen it recognizes has not been identified. Base qualities were left out, and no much larger clone turns up one base away. The material sequenced was blood. This clonotype was obtained from a woman aged 60-75 years with Graves' ophthalmopathy. The chain is encoded by TRBV5-1 joined to TRBJ2-7; TRBD1 matches 8 bases in the middle. The encoded CDR3 is CASSFGQGIVDEQYF. The nucleotides are TGCGCCAGCAGCTTCGGACAGGGAATTGTCGACGAGCAGTACTTC.